The clone carrying this TCR beta chain was picked up a small number of times. Together with a sample-barcoded 5' primer, a J-beta primer mix was included in a second PCR lasting about 7 to 11 cycles. A single record per CDR3 protein comes from TCRdb applying MiXCR to the 5' RACE reads. Among 540,000 or so distinct CDR3 sequences, about 25% were seen once, and the ten largest hold around 10%. This sample was taken from a study of blood T cells in healthy people across ages. Per germline, CDR1 PRHDT and CDR2 FYEKMQ (reference sequence). There are 17 residues in the CDR3. The V gene end was trimmed by 5 bases and the J gene end by 5 bases; junction bases not matched to a gene: 12. This same sample was also taken into another study, of T cells of mothers and their children.

The chain links TRBV13 to TRBJ2-1; the match to TRBD1 covers 10 bases. Material for sequencing was blood. The receptor comes from a boy aged 5-17 years in good health. In DNA, the CDR3 is TGTGCCAGCAGCCCCGTGGGGGGACAGGGGAGGGACAATGAGCAGTTCTTC. This gives the protein CASSPVGGQGRDNEQFF.